Below are 10 T cell receptor beta chains sequenced from a single sample in a study of cytomegalovirus exposure and HLA in healthy donors. Both 60 Vbeta primers and 13 Jbeta primers went into the PCR. Libraries were prepared by immunoSEQ multiplex PCR; TCRdb keeps only in-frame clonotypes and omits some of them. Of 90,000 to 100,000 clones listed, 82% were seen once; the top ten hold about 3.8%. Sequencing was done on a sample of PBMCs. The receptors come from a man aged 45-65 years in good health and CMV-seronegative.

The rearrangement uses TRBV15 and TRBJ1-1; D possibly corresponds to TRBD1 (6 bases). CDR1 is LNHNV, CDR2 YYDKDF, per germline (reference sequence). Trimming stripped 8 bases from V and 4 bases from J, with 14 bases between. The CDR3 spans 13 residues. The CDR3 region is CATADTGSTEAFF. In DNA form, the CDR3 reads TGTGCCACCGCGGATACAGGGTCCACTGAAGCTTTCTTT.

This clone was counted only a few times. V usage is TRBV7-9 and J usage is TRBJ2-7; TRBD1 matches 7 bases. In germline, CDR1 is SEHNR, CDR2 FQNEAQ (reference sequence). V was pared by 1 base and J by 2 bases, with 2 bases of the junction left unmatched. The CDR3 sequence is 14 residues long. The CDR3 here is CASSLVTGTYEQYF. CDR3 DNA: TGTGCCAGCAGCTTAGTGACAGGGACCTACGAGCAGTACTTC.

About this clone: The junction does not match germline at one end; this may be a read error. This chain connects TRBV10-3 to TRBJ2-1; D is perhaps TRBD2 (5 bases). CDR1 is ENHRY and CDR2 is SYGVKD in the germline V gene. The CDR3 runs to 13 residues. The CDR3 reads CAISGGSYNDQFF. DNA of the CDR3: TGTGCCATCAGTGGAGGGTCCTACAATGACCAGTTCTTC.

The chain combines TRBV6-1 with TRBJ1-4; no reliable D call. Trimming removed 3 bases from V and 7 bases from J, with 15 bases in between. This CDR3 comprises 15 residues. Germline values: CDR1 MNHNS, CDR2 SASEGT. DNA of the CDR3: TGTGCCAGCAGTGAGCTCGACCGGGTCGGTGAAAAACTGTTTTTT. It translates to CASSELDRVGEKLFF.

The chain recombines TRBV5-1 with TRBJ2-3; 10 bases align to TRBD1. The germline V gene has CDR1 SGHRS and CDR2 YFSETQ. The CDR3 is 15 residues long. The ends lost 2 bases at V and 4 bases at J; junction bases unmatched: 4. DNA for the CDR3: TGCGCCAGCAGCTTTGGACAGGGGGGGGCAGATACGCAGTATTTT. It yields the protein CASSFGQGGADTQYF.

The chain combines TRBV19 with TRBJ2-1; no clear D gene. Germline CDR1 reads LNHDA; CDR2 reads SQIVND (reference sequence). This CDR3 has 14 residues. The V gene lost 5 bases and the J gene lost 4 bases, with 12 bases spanning the gap. The CDR3 bases are TGTGCCAGTAGTCCCCCCCTTAATTACAATGAGCAGTTCTTC. Its protein product is CASSPPLNYNEQFF.

As to this clone: The junction and the germline gene differ at one end; a read error may be behind it. V gene TRBV7-6 combines with J gene TRBJ1-4, with 7 positions matching TRBD1. Looked up from germline, CDR1 is SGHVS and CDR2 is FNYEAQ. CDR3 length: 16 residues. CDR3 nucleotides: TGTGCCAGCAGTTTAGGGCCAGGGGGAGGTAATGAAAAACTGTTTTTT. Amino acid sequence: CASSLGPGGGNEKLFF.

Here the CDR3 reads CASSPLYRELFGAFF. The CDR3 nucleotides read TGTGCCAGCAGCCCGTTGTACAGGGAACTTTTCGGGGCTTTCTTT. The V call is TRBV28, the J call TRBJ1-1, with D tentatively TRBD1 (6 bases). Between the trimmed V and J ends, which lost 6 bases and 11 bases, there was a span of 25 bases. The CDR3 loop spans 15 amino acids. Germline V gene sequence: CDR1 MDHEN, CDR2 SYDVKM.

This chain joins TRBV6-6 and TRBJ1-1, with 10 bases aligning to TRBD1. V dropped 0 bases and J dropped 7; count of bases not matched to a gene: 8. Germline CDR1 and CDR2: MNHNY and SVGAGI (reference sequence). The CDR3 sequence is 16 residues long. CDR3 nucleotide sequence: TGTGCCAGCAGTTACTCCGACAGGGGGCCCCCCGGTGAAGCTTTCTTT. Translated, it gives CASSYSDRGPPGEAFF.

The chain recombines TRBV2 with TRBJ2-5, with 7 nucleotides matching TRBD2. V lost 1 base, J lost 2 bases, and 1 base stayed unmatched. CDR3 length: 14 amino acids. Germline V CDR1 and CDR2: SNHLY, FYNNEI. CDR3 bases: TGTGCCAGCAGTGAAGGGACTAGGCAAGAGACCCAGTACTTC. It yields the protein CASSEGTRQETQYF.